The clone carrying this T cell receptor (beta chain) was detected only once. This specimen belongs to a study of CD8+ T cells in alopecia areata. RNA was isolated and reverse transcribed to cDNA, the sequencing template. Using immunoSEQ multiplex PCR, the repertoire was profiled, and TCRdb retains in-frame clones only, with some absent. The sample has about 150,000 clones, about two thirds seen once. Deletions cut 2 bases from V and 2 bases from J, with 1 base between. From germline, CDR1 is MRHNA and CDR2 SNTAGT. The CDR3 is made up of 11 amino acids. The V gene is TRBV6-4, the J gene TRBJ2-7, with D unresolved. Sample: CD8+ T cells sorted from blood. The sequence derives from a human donor in good health. CDR3 loop: CASSDTYEQYF. The CDR3 DNA follows: TGTGCCAGCAGTGACACCTACGAGCAGTACTTC.